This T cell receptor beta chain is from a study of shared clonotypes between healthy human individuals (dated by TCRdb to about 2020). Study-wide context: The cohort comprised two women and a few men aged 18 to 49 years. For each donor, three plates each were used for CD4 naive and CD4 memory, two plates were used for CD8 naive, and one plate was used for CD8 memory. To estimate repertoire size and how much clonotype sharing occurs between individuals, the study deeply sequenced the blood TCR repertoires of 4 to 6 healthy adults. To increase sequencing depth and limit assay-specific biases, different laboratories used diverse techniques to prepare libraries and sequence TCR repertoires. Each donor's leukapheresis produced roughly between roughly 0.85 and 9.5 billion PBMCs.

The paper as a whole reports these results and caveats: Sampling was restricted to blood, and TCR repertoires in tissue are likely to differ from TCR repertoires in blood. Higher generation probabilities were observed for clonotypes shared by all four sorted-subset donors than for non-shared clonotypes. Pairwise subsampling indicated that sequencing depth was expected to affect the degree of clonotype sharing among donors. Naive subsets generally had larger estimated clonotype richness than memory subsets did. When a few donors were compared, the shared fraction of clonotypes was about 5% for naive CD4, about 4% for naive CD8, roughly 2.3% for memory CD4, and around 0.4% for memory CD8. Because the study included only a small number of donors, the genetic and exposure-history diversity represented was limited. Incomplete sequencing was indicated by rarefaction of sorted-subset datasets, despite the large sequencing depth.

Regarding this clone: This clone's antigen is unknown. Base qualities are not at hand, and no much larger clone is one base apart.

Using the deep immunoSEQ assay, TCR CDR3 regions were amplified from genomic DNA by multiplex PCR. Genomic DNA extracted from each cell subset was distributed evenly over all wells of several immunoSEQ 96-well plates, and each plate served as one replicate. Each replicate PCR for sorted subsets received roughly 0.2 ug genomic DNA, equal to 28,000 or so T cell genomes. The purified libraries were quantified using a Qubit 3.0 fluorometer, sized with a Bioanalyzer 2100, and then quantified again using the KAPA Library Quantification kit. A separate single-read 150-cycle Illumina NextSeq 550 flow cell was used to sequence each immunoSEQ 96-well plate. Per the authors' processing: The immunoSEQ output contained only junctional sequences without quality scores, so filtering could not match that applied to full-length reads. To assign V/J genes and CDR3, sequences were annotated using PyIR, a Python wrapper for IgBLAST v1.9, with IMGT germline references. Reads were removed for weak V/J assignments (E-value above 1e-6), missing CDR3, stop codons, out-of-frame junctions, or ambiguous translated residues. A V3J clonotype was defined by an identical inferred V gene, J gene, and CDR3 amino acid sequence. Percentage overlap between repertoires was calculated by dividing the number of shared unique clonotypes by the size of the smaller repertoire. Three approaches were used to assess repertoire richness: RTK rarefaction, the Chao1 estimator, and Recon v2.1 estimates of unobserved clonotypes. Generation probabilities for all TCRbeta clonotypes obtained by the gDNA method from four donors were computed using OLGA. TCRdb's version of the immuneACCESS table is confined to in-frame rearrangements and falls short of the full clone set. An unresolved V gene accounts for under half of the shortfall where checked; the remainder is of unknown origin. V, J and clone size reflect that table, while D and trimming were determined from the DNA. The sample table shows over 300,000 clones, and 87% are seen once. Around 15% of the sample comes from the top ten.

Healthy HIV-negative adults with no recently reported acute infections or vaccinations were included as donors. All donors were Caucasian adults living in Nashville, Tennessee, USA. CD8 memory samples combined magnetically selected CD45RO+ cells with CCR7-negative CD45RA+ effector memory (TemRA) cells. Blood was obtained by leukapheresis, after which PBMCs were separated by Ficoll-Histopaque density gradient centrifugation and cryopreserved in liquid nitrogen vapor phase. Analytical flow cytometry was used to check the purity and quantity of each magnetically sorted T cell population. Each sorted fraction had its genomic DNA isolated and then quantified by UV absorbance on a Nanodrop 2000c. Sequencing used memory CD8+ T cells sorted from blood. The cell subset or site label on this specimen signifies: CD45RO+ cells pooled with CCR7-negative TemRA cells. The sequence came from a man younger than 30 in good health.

The nucleotides are TGTGCCATCAGTGAAAGGGGGGCAGGGGTTCCGGCTAATGAAAAACTGTTTTTT. This gives the protein CAISERGAGVPANEKLFF. In this chain, TRBV10-3 is recombined with TRBJ1-4, with a weak D call of TRBD1 (6 bases match). The junction carries 20 bases between V and J, which are trimmed by 3 bases and 3 bases respectively. The CDR3 measures 18 amino acids from cysteine to phenylalanine. Of all the DNA, just the CDR3 is kept, 54 bases in frame from base 1. The germline V gene sets CDR1 to ENHRY and CDR2 to SYGVKD.